This T cell receptor (beta chain) was sequenced during a study of T cells in Graves' hyperthyroidism and ophthalmopathy. The junction had 9 bases not matched to a gene; V was cut back by 6 bases and J by 3 bases. The CDR3 spans 18 residues. This clonotype has ten or more counts. Amplified TCR beta CDR3 regions derived from RNA transcripts. HTBI primers drove first-round RT-PCR of the TCR CDR3. TCRdb itself ran the multiplex PCR reads through MiXCR, one entry per CDR3 protein. The table records hundreds of thousands of distinct CDR3 sequences, about 17% of them present only once. Orbital computed tomography and thyroid ultrasound, together with serum TRAb and thyroxine and clinical symptoms, were used for diagnoses.

Material: blood. This receptor was identified in a woman in her 30s with Graves' hyperthyroidism. V usage is TRBV12-3 or TRBV12-4 and J usage is TRBJ2-1; TRBD2 matches at 15 bases. CDR3 DNA sequence: TGTGCCAGCAGGGCATCACCGGGACTAGCGGGAGGCTACAATGAGCAGTTCTTC. Residues: CASRASPGLAGGYNEQFF.